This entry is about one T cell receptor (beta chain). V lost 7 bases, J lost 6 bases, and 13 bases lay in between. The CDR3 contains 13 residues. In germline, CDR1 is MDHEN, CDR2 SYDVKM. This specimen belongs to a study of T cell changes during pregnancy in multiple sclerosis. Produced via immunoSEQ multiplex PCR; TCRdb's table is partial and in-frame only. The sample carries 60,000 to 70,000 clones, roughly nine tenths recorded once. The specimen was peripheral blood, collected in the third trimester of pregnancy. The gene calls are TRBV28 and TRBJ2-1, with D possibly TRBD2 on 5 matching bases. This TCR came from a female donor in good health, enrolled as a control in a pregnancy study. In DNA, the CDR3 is TGTGCCAGCACGCGGCGGGCCCCCAATGAGCAGTTCTTC. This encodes CASTRRAPNEQFF.